Below, 26 T cell receptor beta chains from the same sample are listed, as sequenced in a study of shared clonotypes between healthy human individuals. Assay used: immunoSEQ multiplex PCR; TCRdb lists only in-frame clones, some missing. The sample gives roughly 110,000 clones, under 70% of which show up once; around 23% is in the top ten. The specimen sequenced was memory CD8+ T cells sorted from blood. Subset in this sample: CD45RO+ cells pooled with CCR7-negative TemRA cells. The receptors originated from a woman aged 25 to 39 in good health.

This chain's CDR3 is CASSSDRVGGASGELFF. The CDR3 nucleotides read TGTGCCAGCAGCTCAGACAGGGTAGGGGGCGCGTCCGGGGAGCTGTTTTTT. The genes are TRBV11-3 and TRBJ2-2, with 7 bases aligning to TRBD1. The CDR3 consists of 17 residues. CDR1 and CDR2 from the germline V gene are SGHNT and YENEEA. The V segment lost 4 bases and the J segment 6 bases; nucleotides outside the gene matches: 14.

V gene TRBV14 combines with J gene TRBJ1-2; TRBD1 is a possible D gene (6 bases). Trimming took off 1 base at V and 3 bases at J, with 15 bases between the two ends. The CDR3 contains 16 residues. In germline, CDR1 is SGHDN, CDR2 FVKESK. The CDR3 coding sequence is TGTGCCAGCAGCCAAGTCCCGGGGGCGCAGTACTATGGCTACACCTTC. This translates into CASSQVPGAQYYGYTF.

Points on this clone: A much larger clone differs from this one at a single base, so this may be a read error. Within the sample, other DNA sequences also encode this same CDR3. This rearrangement joins TRBV6-1 to TRBJ2-6; unclear D gene. V was trimmed by 1 base and J by 4 bases, leaving 8 bases between them. Germline V CDR1 and CDR2: MNHNS, SASEGT. The CDR3 is 15 amino acids. CDR3 protein: CASSEGASGANVLTF. CDR3 DNA sequence: TGTGCCAGCAGTGAAGGTGCCTCGGGGGCCAACGTCCTGACTTTC.

The V and J genes are TRBV13 and TRBJ1-2; 8 bases agree with TRBD1. J was trimmed by 7 bases and V by 4 bases; bases with no gene match: 8. The germline CDR1 and CDR2 sequences are PRHDT and FYEKMQ (reference sequence). The CDR3 extends over 14 amino acids. The CDR3 DNA reads as TGTGCCAGCAGCTCACGACAGGGGTTGGGTGGCTACACCTTC. It yields the protein CASSSRQGLGGYTF.

This chain uses TRBV9 with TRBJ2-3; D is tentatively TRBD1 or TRBD2 (6 bases each). The CDR3 contains 15 residues. Germline CDR1 SGDLS, CDR2 YYNGEE. With 6 bases removed from V and 3 bases from J, the gap between germline ends came to 17 bases. DNA of the CDR3: TGTGCCAGCAACTACGGGGGCGCGGGTACAGATACGCAGTATTTT. Its protein is CASNYGGAGTDTQYF.

The gene calls are TRBV5-1 and TRBJ2-7, with TRBD2 identical over 12 bases. This CDR3 is built from 15 residues. The ends lost 4 bases at V and 6 bases at J; junction bases unmatched: 8. Germline CDR1 is SGHRS and CDR2 is YFSETQ. Here the CDR3 DNA reads TGCGCCAGCAGCGATGGACTAGCGGGATACTCCGAGCAGTACTTC. Protein product: CASSDGLAGYSEQYF.

This clone was recorded at least ten times. Other DNA sequences in this specimen translate into the identical CDR3. The rearrangement uses TRBV7-9 and TRBJ2-6; D not certain. From germline, CDR1 is SEHNR and CDR2 FQNEAQ (reference sequence). The V gene lost 5 bases and the J gene lost 0 bases, with 11 bases spanning the gap. The CDR3 runs to 16 residues. The chain's CDR3 is CASSPPQYSGANVLTF. In DNA form, the CDR3 reads TGTGCCAGCAGCCCCCCCCAGTACTCTGGGGCCAACGTCCTGACTTTC.

The chain is built from TRBV2 and TRBJ2-7; 8 bases align to TRBD2. CDR3 length: 14 residues. V lost 2 bases to trimming and J lost 0 bases; unmatched junction nucleotides: 0. Per the germline V gene, CDR1 is SNHLY and CDR2 is FYNNEI. This CDR3 is CASSERGGSYEQYF. In DNA form, the CDR3 reads TGTGCCAGCAGTGAACGGGGGGGCTCCTACGAGCAGTACTTC.

The CDR3 loop reads CASSPITGLTGELFF. DNA of the CDR3: TGTGCCAGCAGCCCCATCACAGGGTTGACCGGGGAGCTGTTTTTT. V usage is TRBV4-2 and J usage is TRBJ2-2, with D tentatively TRBD1 (6 bases). Germline V gives CDR1 LGHNA, CDR2 YNFKEQ. The CDR3 covers 15 residues. V gave up 4 bases and J gave up 5 bases, with 14 bases separating them.

The J gene is TRBJ2-2, the V gene TRBV21-1; the table's D call TRBD2 went unverified against the DNA. TRBV21-1 is described as a pseudogene. The CDR3 runs 18 residues. CDR3 amino acids: CASSKVELAGGNTGELFF. The DNA for the CDR3 is TGTGCCAGCAGCAAAGTGGAACTAGCGGGAGGGAACACCGGGGAGCTGTTTTTT.

This chain joins TRBV25-1 and TRBJ1-2; D uncertain. V was pared by 3 bases and J by 0 bases, with 11 bases between. Germline CDR1 MGHDK, CDR2 SYGVNS. The CDR3 runs to 15 residues. CDR3 bases: TGTGCCAGCAGTGACTCAGGAGAAGCTAACTATGGCTACACCTTC. Encoded protein: CASSDSGEANYGYTF.

The chain links TRBV16 to TRBJ2-3, with unresolved D. V shed 0 bases and J shed 4 bases, with 14 bases lying between them. This CDR3 has 16 residues. Germline CDR1 is KGHSY and CDR2 is FQNENV. The CDR3 here is CASSQSAQGIADTQYF. The DNA for the CDR3 is TGTGCCAGCAGCCAATCTGCGCAAGGAATCGCAGATACGCAGTATTTT. Full variable domain (rest looked up from reference TRBV16 and TRBJ2-3): GEEVAQTPKHLVRGEGQKAKLYCAPIKGHSYVFWYQQVLKNEFKFLISFQNENVFDETGMPKERFSAKCLPNSPCSLEIQATKLEDSAVYFCASSQSAQGIADTQYFGPGTRLTVL.

For the CDR3, the DNA is TGCGCCAGCAGTGTACTAGCGGGAGGAAAGTTTACCGGGGAGCTGTTTTTT. This sequence encodes CASSVLAGGKFTGELFF. This sequence joins TRBV10-1 and TRBJ2-2; TRBD2 matches at 12 bases. V shed 4 bases and J 5 bases; nucleotides not matched to a gene: 8. Germline V CDR1 and CDR2: WNHNN, SYGVQD (reference sequence). CDR3 length: 17 amino acids.

This clone showed up many times. This chain joins TRBV7-4 and TRBJ1-1, with D perhaps matching TRBD1 (5 bases). In germline, CDR1 is SGHVT, CDR2 SQSDAQ. The CDR3 loop spans 16 amino acids. Between the trimmed V and J ends, which lost 3 bases and 6 bases, there was a span of 20 bases. The CDR3 loop is CASSFVLGEGISEAFF. The CDR3 DNA reads as TGTGCCAGCAGCTTCGTCCTGGGGGAGGGCATCTCTGAAGCTTTCTTT.

The chain employs TRBV4-1 and TRBJ2-7, with TRBD2 identical over 7 bases. Germline-derived CDR1 and CDR2 are MGHRA and YSYEKL. This CDR3 spans 17 amino acids. Trimming at V came to 2 bases and at J to 2 bases, leaving 12 bases not matched to a gene. CDR3 coding DNA: TGCGCCAGCAGCCAAACAACGCACCCGGGACTAACCTACGAGCAGTACTTC. This gives the protein CASSQTTHPGLTYEQYF.

The chain joins TRBV28 to TRBJ1-5; no firm D call. This CDR3 spans 13 amino acids. The V end lost 2 bases, the J end lost 4 bases, and 6 bases lay between the germline ends. Per the germline V gene, CDR1 is MDHEN and CDR2 is SYDVKM. This CDR3 reads CASSLDPNQPQHF. CDR3 DNA: TGTGCCAGCAGTTTAGACCCTAATCAGCCCCAGCATTTT.

This chain links TRBV7-6 with TRBJ2-1, with 11 bases fitting TRBD2. V lost 3 bases and J lost 4; bases outside the gene matches: 5. Per germline, CDR1 SGHVS and CDR2 FNYEAQ. There are 16 residues in the CDR3. As DNA, the CDR3 is TGTGCCAGCAGCTTTGAGGGGACTAGCGGTTACAATGAGCAGTTCTTC. Its translation is CASSFEGTSGYNEQFF.

This clone was seen many times. The CDR3 coding sequence is TGTGCCAGCAGCGAAGCCCCAGGCGAAAGGGGCACAGATACGCAGTATTTT. It yields the protein CASSEAPGERGTDTQYF. The gene calls are TRBV6-4 and TRBJ2-3, with unresolved D. The V gene lost 6 bases and the J gene lost 1 base, with 20 bases spanning the gap. This CDR3 is 17 amino acids long. CDR1 MRHNA and CDR2 SNTAGT come from the germline V gene.

This chain uses TRBV28 with TRBJ1-5; D may be TRBD1 (5 bases). Germline V lookup: CDR1 MDHEN, CDR2 SYDVKM. Trimming shortened V by 6 bases and J by 5 bases, and 20 bases separated the two germline ends. The CDR3 contains 16 residues. The CDR3: CASSPVEVGGDQPQHF. CDR3 sequence (DNA): TGTGCCAGCAGCCCGGTGGAGGTCGGAGGGGATCAGCCCCAGCATTTT.

This clone was seen many times. The rearrangement links TRBV19 to TRBJ2-1; 8 bases are shared with TRBD1. The CDR3 has 15 amino acids. V lost 4 bases, J lost 7 bases, and 9 bases stayed unmatched. Per germline, CDR1 LNHDA and CDR2 SQIVND (reference sequence). CDR3 residues: CASSTGGSIPNEQFF. DNA for the CDR3: TGTGCCAGTAGTACAGGGGGCTCGATCCCAAATGAGCAGTTCTTC.

The chain is built from TRBV4-1 and TRBJ2-7; D perhaps matches TRBD2 (5 bases). Trimming took off 4 bases at V and 4 bases at J, with 11 bases between the two ends. In germline, CDR1 is MGHRA, CDR2 YSYEKL. This CDR3 region has 13 residues. The CDR3 DNA follows: TGCGCCAGCAGCCGGAGGTTCCAGTACGAGCAGTACTTC. It specifies CASSRRFQYEQYF.

The chain links TRBV6-1 to TRBJ1-2; 7 bases are a match to TRBD1. The J segment lost 3 bases and the V segment lost 1 base, leaving 8 bases of the junction unmatched. The CDR3 extends over 16 amino acids. CDR1 is MNHNS, CDR2 SASEGT, per germline. CDR3 loop: CASSEGRGLWYYGYTF. The CDR3 DNA sequence: TGTGCCAGCAGTGAAGGAAGGGGGCTGTGGTACTATGGCTACACCTTC.

The chain is built from TRBV27 and TRBJ1-5; 8 bases are shared with TRBD1. Germline CDR1 reads MNHEY; CDR2 reads SMNVEV (reference sequence). V was clipped by 5 bases and J by 5 bases; unmatched bases: 5. This CDR3 contains 14 residues. The CDR3 nucleotides read TGTGCCAGCAGTCCACAGGGGGACCATCAGCCCCAGCATTTT. Protein product: CASSPQGDHQPQHF.

This clone was detected only once. The rearrangement uses TRBV28 and TRBJ2-3; 10 nucleotides align to TRBD2. CDR3 length equals 17 residues. The trim removed 1 base at V and 7 bases at J, leaving 11 bases unmatched. Germline CDR1 is MDHEN and CDR2 is SYDVKM. The CDR3 DNA follows: TGTGCCAGCAGTTTATTTCGGACTAGCGGTTCTTGGTATACGCAGTATTTT. It yields the protein CASSLFRTSGSWYTQYF.

The chain is built from TRBV6-5 and TRBJ2-7; D might be TRBD2 (6 bases). Germline CDR1 is MNHEY and CDR2 is SVGAGI. There are 12 residues in the CDR3. Between the trimmed V and J ends, which lost 5 bases and 7 bases, there was a span of 12 bases. The CDR3 loop is CASSPGSGEQYF. The CDR3 bases are TGTGCCAGCAGTCCCGGGAGCGGGGAGCAGTACTTC.

V and J are TRBV29-1 and TRBJ2-1; D is ambiguous. In germline, CDR1 is SQVTM, CDR2 ANQGSEA. V shed 7 bases and J shed 7 bases, with 20 bases lying between them. The CDR3 is 14 amino acids. The CDR3 protein is CSASSPGQQNEQFF. The CDR3 nucleotides read TGCAGCGCTTCAAGTCCGGGCCAACAAAATGAGCAGTTCTTC.